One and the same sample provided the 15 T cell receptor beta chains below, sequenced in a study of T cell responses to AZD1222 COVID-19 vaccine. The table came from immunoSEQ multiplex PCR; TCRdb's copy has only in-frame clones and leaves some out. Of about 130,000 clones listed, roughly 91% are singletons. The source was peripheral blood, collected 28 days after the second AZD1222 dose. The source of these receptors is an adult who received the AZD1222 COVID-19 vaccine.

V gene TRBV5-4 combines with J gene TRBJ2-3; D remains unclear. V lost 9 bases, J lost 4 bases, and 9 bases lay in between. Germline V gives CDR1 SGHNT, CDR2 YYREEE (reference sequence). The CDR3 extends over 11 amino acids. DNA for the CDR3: TGTGCCACTTATTTCGCAGATACGCAGTATTTT. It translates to CATYFADTQYF.

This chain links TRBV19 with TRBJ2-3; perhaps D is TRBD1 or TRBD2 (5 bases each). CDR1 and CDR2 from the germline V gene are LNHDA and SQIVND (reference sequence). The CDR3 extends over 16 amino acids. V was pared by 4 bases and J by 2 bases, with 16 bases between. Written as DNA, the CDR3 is TGTGCCAGTAGTACCGGGGCCCGAACTTACACAGATACGCAGTATTTT. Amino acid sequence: CASSTGARTYTDTQYF.

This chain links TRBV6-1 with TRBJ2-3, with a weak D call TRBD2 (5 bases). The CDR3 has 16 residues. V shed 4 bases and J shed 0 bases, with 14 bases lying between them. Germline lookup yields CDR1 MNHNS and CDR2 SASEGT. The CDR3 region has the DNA TGTGCCAGCAGTGGAACTAGACTACCTAGCACAGATACGCAGTATTTT. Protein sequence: CASSGTRLPSTDTQYF.

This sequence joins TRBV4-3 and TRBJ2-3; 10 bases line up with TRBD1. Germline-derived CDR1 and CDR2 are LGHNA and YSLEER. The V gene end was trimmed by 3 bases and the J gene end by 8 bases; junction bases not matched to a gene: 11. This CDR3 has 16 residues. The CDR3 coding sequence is TGCGCCAGCAGCCAGGAACCCGGGACAGGGGACTTTACGCAGTATTTT. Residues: CASSQEPGTGDFTQYF.

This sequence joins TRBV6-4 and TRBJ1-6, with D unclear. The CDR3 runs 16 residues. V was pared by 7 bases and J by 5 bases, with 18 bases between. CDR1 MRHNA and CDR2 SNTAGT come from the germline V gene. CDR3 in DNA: TGTGCCAGCAATTATCTCGACATGGATAATAATTCACCCCTCCACTTT. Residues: CASNYLDMDNNSPLHF.

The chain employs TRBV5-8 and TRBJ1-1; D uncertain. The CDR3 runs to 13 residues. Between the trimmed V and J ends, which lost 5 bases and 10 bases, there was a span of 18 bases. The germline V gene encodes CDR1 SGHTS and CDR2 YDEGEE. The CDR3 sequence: CASRPNNGIGAFF. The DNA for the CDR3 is TGTGCCAGCAGGCCGAATAACGGTATTGGAGCTTTCTTT.

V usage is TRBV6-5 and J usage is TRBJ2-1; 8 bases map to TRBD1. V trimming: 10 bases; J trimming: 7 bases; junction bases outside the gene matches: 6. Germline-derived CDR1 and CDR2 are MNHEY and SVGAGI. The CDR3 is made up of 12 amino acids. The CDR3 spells CATARQGNEQFF. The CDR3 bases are TGTGCCACAGCTCGACAGGGGAATGAGCAGTTCTTC.

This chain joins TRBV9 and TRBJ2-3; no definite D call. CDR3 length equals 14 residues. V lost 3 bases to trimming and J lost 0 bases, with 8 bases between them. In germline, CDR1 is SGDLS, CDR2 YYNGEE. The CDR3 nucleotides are TGTGCCAGCAGCGAAGGAGCTAGCACAGATACGCAGTATTTT. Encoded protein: CASSEGASTDTQYF.

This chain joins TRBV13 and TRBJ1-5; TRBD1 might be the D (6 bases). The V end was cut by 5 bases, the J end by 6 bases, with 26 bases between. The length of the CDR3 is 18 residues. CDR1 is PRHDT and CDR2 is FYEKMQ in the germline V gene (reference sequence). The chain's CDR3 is CASSRAPQGVTPRQPQHF. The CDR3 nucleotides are TGTGCCAGCAGCCGGGCCCCACAGGGCGTTACCCCCCGTCAGCCCCAGCATTTT.

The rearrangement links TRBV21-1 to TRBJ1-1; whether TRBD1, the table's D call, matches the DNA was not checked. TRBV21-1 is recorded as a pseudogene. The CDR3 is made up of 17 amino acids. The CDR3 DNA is TGTGCCAGCAGCAAAGTCCCCAGGGGGCGGGTGGACACTGAAGCTTTCTTT. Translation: CASSKVPRGRVDTEAFF.

The CDR3 reads CASSVAGQETQYF. As DNA, the CDR3 is TGTGCCAGCAGCGTAGCAGGTCAAGAGACCCAGTACTTC. The chain employs TRBV9 and TRBJ2-5; D is uncertain. The CDR3 consists of 13 residues. V was pared by 0 bases and J by 2 bases, with 5 bases between. Germline V gene sequence: CDR1 SGDLS, CDR2 YYNGEE.

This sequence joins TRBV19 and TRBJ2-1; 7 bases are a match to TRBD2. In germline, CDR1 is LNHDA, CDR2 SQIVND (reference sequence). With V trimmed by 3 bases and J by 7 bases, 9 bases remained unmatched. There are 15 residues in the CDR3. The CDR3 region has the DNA TGTGCCAGTAGTATCACCGAGCGGGGTCGGAATGAGCAGTTCTTC. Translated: CASSITERGRNEQFF.

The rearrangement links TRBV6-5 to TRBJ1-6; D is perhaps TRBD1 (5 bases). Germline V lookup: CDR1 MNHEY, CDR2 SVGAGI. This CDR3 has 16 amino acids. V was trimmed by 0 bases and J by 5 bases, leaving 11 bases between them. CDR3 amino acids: CASSYSIEGNNSPLHF. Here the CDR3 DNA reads TGTGCCAGCAGTTACTCGATAGAGGGGAATAATTCACCCCTCCACTTT.

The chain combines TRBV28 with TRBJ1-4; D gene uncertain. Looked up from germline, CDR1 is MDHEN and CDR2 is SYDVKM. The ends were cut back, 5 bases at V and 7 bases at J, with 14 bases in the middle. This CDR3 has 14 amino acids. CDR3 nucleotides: TGTGCCAGCAGTCCTGCGGGGTGGGGTGAAAAACTGTTTTTT. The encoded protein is CASSPAGWGEKLFF.

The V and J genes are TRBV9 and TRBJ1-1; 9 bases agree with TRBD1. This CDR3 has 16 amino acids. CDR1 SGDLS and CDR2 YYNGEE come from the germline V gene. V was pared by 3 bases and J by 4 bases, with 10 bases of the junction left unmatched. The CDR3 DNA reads TGTGCCAGCAGCGACCGCACAGGGGGCCGAAGCACTGAAGCTTTCTTT. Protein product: CASSDRTGGRSTEAFF.